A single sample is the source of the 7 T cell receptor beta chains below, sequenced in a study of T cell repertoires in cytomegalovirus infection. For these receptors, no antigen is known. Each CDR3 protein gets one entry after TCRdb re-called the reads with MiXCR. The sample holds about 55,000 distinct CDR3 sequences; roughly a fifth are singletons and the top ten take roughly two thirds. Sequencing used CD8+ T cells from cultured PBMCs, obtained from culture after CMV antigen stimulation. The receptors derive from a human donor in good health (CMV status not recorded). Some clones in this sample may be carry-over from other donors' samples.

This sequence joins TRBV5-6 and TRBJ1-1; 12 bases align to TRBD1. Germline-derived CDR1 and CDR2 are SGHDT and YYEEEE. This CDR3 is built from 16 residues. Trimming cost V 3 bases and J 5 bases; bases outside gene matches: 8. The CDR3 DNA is TGTGCCAGCAGCTGGGGGACAGGGGGCTTCGAGACTGAAGCTTTCTTT. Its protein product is CASSWGTGGFETEAFF.

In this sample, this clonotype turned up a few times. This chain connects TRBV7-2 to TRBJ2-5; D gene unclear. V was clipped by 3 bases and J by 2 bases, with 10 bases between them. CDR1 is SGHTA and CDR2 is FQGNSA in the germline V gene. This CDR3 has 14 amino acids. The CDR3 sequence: CASSFRGLQETQYF. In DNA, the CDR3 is TGTGCCAGCAGCTTTAGAGGTTTACAAGAGACCCAGTACTTC. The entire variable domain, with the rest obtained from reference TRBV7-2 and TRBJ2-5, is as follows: GAGVSQSPSNKVTEKGKDVELRCDPISGHTALYWYRQSLGQGLEFLIYFQGNSAPDKSGLPSDRFSAERTGGSVSTLTIQRTQQEDSAVYLCASSFRGLQETQYFGPGTRLLVL.

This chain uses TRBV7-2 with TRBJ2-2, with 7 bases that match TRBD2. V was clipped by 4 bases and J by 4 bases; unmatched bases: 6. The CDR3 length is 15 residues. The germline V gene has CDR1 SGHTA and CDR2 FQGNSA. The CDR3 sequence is CASSWTSRGTGELFF. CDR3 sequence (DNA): TGTGCCAGCAGCTGGACTAGTCGGGGCACCGGGGAGCTGTTTTTT. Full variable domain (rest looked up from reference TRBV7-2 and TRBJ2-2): GAGVSQSPSNKVTEKGKDVELRCDPISGHTALYWYRQSLGQGLEFLIYFQGNSAPDKSGLPSDRFSAERTGGSVSTLTIQRTQQEDSAVYLCASSWTSRGTGELFFGEGSRLTVL.

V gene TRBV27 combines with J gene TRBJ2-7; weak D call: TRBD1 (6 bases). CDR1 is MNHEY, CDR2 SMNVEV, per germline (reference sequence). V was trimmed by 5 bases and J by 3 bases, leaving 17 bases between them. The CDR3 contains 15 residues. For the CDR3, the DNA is TGTGCCAGCAGTACCCTTATTGGGGACAACTACGAGCAGTACTTC. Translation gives CASSTLIGDNYEQYF.

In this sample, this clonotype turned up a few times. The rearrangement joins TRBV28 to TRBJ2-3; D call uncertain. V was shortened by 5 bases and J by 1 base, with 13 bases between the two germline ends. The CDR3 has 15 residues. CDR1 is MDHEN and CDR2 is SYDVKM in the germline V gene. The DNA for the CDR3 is TGTGCCAGCAGTCCCTATGCCGCGGGCACAGATACGCAGTATTTT. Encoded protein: CASSPYAAGTDTQYF.

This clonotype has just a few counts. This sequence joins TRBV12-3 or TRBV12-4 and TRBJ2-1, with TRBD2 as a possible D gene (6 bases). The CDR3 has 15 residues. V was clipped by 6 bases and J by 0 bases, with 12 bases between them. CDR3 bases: TGTGCCAGCAGCCCCGACGGGAGCTCCTACAATGAGCAGTTCTTC. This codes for CASSPDGSSYNEQFF.

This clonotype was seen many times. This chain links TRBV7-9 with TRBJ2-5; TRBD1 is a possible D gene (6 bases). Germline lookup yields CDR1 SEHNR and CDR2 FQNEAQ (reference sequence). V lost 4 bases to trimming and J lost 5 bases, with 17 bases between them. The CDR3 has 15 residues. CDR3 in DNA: TGTGCCAGCAGCTCCTTACAGGGAGTTGTGGAGACCCAGTACTTC. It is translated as CASSSLQGVVETQYF.